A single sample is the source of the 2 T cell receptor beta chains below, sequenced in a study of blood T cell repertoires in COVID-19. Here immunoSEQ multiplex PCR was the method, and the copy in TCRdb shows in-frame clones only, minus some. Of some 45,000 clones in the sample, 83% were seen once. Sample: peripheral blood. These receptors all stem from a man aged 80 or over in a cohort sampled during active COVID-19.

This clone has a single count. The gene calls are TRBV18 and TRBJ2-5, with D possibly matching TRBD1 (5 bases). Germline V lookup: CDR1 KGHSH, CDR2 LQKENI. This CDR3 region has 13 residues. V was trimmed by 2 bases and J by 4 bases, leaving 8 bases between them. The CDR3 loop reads CASSPDSRETQYF. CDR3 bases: TGTGCCAGCTCACCAGACAGTAGAGAGACCCAGTACTTC. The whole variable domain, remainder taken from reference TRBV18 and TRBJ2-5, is NAGVMQNPRHLVRRRGQEARLRCSPMKGHSHVYWYRQLPEEGLKFMVYLQKENIIDESGMPKERFSAEFPKEGPSILRIQQVVRGDSAAYFCASSPDSRETQYFGPGTRLLVL.

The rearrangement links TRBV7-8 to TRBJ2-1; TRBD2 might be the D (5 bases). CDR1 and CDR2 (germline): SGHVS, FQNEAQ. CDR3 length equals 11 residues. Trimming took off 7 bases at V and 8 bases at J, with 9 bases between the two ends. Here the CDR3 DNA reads TGTGCCAGCACCGGGCGGGATGAGCAGTTCTTC. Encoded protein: CASTGRDEQFF. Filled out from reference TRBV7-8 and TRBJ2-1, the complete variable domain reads GAGVSQSPRYKVAKRGQDVALRCDPISGHVSLFWYQQALGQGPEFLTYFQNEAQLDKSGLPSDRFFAERPEGSVSTLKIQRTQQEDSAVYLCASTGRDEQFFGPGTRLTVL.